These T cell receptor beta chains were read from a single sample in a study of response to subunit inactivated influenza vaccine. TCRdb called the RT-PCR reads again in MiXCR, with one record for every CDR3 protein. The sample comprises over 450,000 distinct CDR3 sequences, 10% to 15% of which are singletons, and under 15% rests with the top ten. Here the sequenced sample was PBMCs from blood, taken more than 35 days after vaccination. The receptors derive from a man aged 45-65 years who received an inactivated influenza vaccine. The conserved cysteine and the conserved F or W are not part of the CDR3 here. Each record gives: J gene, V gene, CDR3 protein.

j_call: TRBJ2-7
v_call: TRBV7-2
cdr3_aa: ASSLGREVSYEQY

j_call: TRBJ1-1
v_call: TRBV6-5
cdr3_aa: ASSYSNPGLNTEAF

j_call: TRBJ2-2
v_call: TRBV11-3
cdr3_aa: ASSPGGSSTGELF

j_call: TRBJ2-1
v_call: TRBV20-1
cdr3_aa: SAPRAGVSYNEQF

j_call: TRBJ1-1
v_call: TRBV5-8
cdr3_aa: ASSLMGRDHEAF

j_call: TRBJ2-3
v_call: TRBV7-3
cdr3_aa: ASSLGRRAGGLRGDTQY

j_call: TRBJ2-7
v_call: TRBV29-1
cdr3_aa: SVVGASGSNEQY

j_call: TRBJ1-4
v_call: TRBV15
cdr3_aa: ATSRGGGAREKLF

j_call: TRBJ2-7
v_call: TRBV5-1
cdr3_aa: IGIAGYEQY

j_call: TRBJ2-1
v_call: TRBV7-6
cdr3_aa: ASSLIGAREQF

j_call: TRBJ2-7
v_call: TRBV7-3
cdr3_aa: ASSSTPGTNAYEQY

j_call: TRBJ2-5
v_call: TRBV12-3/TRBV12-4
cdr3_aa: ASSHLLMGTSQETQY

j_call: TRBJ2-3
v_call: TRBV12-3/TRBV12-4
cdr3_aa: ASSPINTDTQY

j_call: TRBJ1-1
v_call: TRBV20-1
cdr3_aa: SARDIQGVTTEAF

j_call: TRBJ1-1
v_call: TRBV18
cdr3_aa: ASSPSGAWITEAF

j_call: TRBJ2-7
v_call: TRBV6-5
cdr3_aa: ASRYGGDGTYEQY

j_call: TRBJ2-1
v_call: TRBV9
cdr3_aa: ASSLSGGASDEQF

j_call: TRBJ2-7
v_call: TRBV20-1
cdr3_aa: SANREGTAYEQY

j_call: TRBJ2-7
v_call: TRBV3-1
cdr3_aa: ASSQTWDRAHEQY

j_call: TRBJ2-7
v_call: TRBV20-1
cdr3_aa: SAKSGAGSYEQY

j_call: TRBJ2-3
v_call: TRBV24-1
cdr3_aa: ATSDLRGTDTQY

j_call: TRBJ2-4
v_call: TRBV7-9
cdr3_aa: ASSLGRAGRNIQY

j_call: TRBJ1-5
v_call: TRBV18
cdr3_aa: ASSPMGSTNQPQH

j_call: TRBJ2-3
v_call: TRBV30
cdr3_aa: AWTFTDTQY

j_call: TRBJ2-3
v_call: TRBV5-4
cdr3_aa: ASSLRKLAYTDTQY

j_call: TRBJ1-5
v_call: TRBV6-5
cdr3_aa: ASSYSRGGQPQH

j_call: TRBJ1-2
v_call: TRBV12-3/TRBV12-4
cdr3_aa: ASSRGTGGLNGYT

j_call: TRBJ2-1
v_call: TRBV29-1
cdr3_aa: SVRGTGRNEQF

j_call: TRBJ2-1
v_call: TRBV10-3
cdr3_aa: AIRLEGAPNEQF

j_call: TRBJ2-7
v_call: TRBV11-2
cdr3_aa: ASSSLAGRPQEQY

j_call: TRBJ2-4
v_call: TRBV20-1
cdr3_aa: SARGGTHPQNIQY

j_call: TRBJ2-7
v_call: TRBV7-2
cdr3_aa: ASSLPDGPYEQY

j_call: TRBJ2-5
v_call: TRBV4-3
cdr3_aa: ASSPRLAGGTQETQY

j_call: TRBJ2-7
v_call: TRBV4-3
cdr3_aa: ASSQALGGWEQY

j_call: TRBJ2-1
v_call: TRBV27
cdr3_aa: ASSSSSGGAVAEQF

j_call: TRBJ1-5
v_call: TRBV7-9
cdr3_aa: ASSSGPSNQPQH

j_call: TRBJ2-5
v_call: TRBV5-1
cdr3_aa: ASSLTGTGVALKETQY

j_call: TRBJ2-5
v_call: TRBV24-1
cdr3_aa: ATSDTSEYQETQY

j_call: TRBJ2-7
v_call: TRBV27
cdr3_aa: ASSSSGQGAQGY

j_call: TRBJ2-7
v_call: TRBV27
cdr3_aa: ASSTRDSVRSYEQY

j_call: TRBJ1-2
v_call: TRBV28
cdr3_aa: ASRRTTGTGGRLT

j_call: TRBJ1-1
v_call: TRBV9
cdr3_aa: ASSGDSGFTEAF

j_call: TRBJ2-2
v_call: TRBV5-1
cdr3_aa: ASRSGNSNTGELF

j_call: TRBJ1-5
v_call: TRBV2
cdr3_aa: ASLGGSLYSNQPQH